The 23 T cell receptor beta chains presented below share a single source sample, sequenced in a study of Ad26.COV2.S vaccination and SARS-CoV-2 variants (dated by TCRdb to 2020 to 2022). The receptor library was made with the immunoSEQ multiplex PCR assay. TCRdb's version of the immuneACCESS table is confined to in-frame rearrangements and falls short of the full clone set. An unresolved V gene accounts for under half of the shortfall where checked; the remainder is of unknown origin. Counted in this sample were 150,000 to 200,000 clones; around 88% of them appeared once. The top ten constitute approximately 6% of the sample. The intended sense of this specimen's time point label: individuals recovered from natural SARS-CoV-2 infection. The specimen comprised peripheral blood, sampled after recovery from COVID-19. These receptors were collected from a human donor who had recovered from COVID-19.

Turning to this clone: A read error may produce the germline difference seen at one junction end. This sequence joins TRBV5-1 and TRBJ2-7; 8 nucleotides agree with TRBD1. Germline V lookup: CDR1 SGHRS, CDR2 YFSETQ. The CDR3 is 14 amino acids. In nucleotides, the CDR3 is TGCGCCAGCAGCGCCAGGGGGCCCTCCGACGAGCAGTACTTC. Protein: CASSARGPSDEQYF.

The V call is TRBV28, the J call TRBJ1-1; unclear D gene. Germline values: CDR1 MDHEN, CDR2 SYDVKM. CDR3 length: 17 residues. V gave up 6 bases and J gave up 0 bases, with 20 bases separating them. CDR3 nucleotide sequence: TGTGCCAGCAGCCCCTCAGGTAAGCTATTAATGAACACTGAAGCTTTCTTT. Its protein is CASSPSGKLLMNTEAFF.

V and J are TRBV7-8 and TRBJ2-5; 7 bases are shared with TRBD2. Trimming took 5 bases from V and 9 from J; bases not matched to a gene: 15. The CDR3 loop spans 15 amino acids. Germline CDR1 is SGHVS and CDR2 is FQNEAQ. The CDR3 DNA is TGTGCCAGCAGCCTCCTAAGGCGGGACTACGACGCCCAGTACTTC. This sequence encodes CASSLLRRDYDAQYF.

This chain connects TRBV7-9 to TRBJ2-7, with TRBD2 matching over 7 bases. Germline V lookup: CDR1 SEHNR, CDR2 FQNEAQ (reference sequence). The CDR3 totals 17 residues. V lost 4 bases to trimming and J lost 3 bases; unmatched junction nucleotides: 15. The CDR3 protein is CASSSTLAVGPRYEQYF. The CDR3 nucleotides read TGTGCCAGCAGCTCCACTCTAGCGGTGGGGCCCCGCTACGAGCAGTACTTC. The full variable domain, with the rest looked up from reference TRBV7-9 and TRBJ2-7, is DTGVSQNPRHKITKRGQNVTFRCDPISEHNRLYWYRQTLGQGPEFLTYFQNEAQLEKSRLLSDRFSAERPKGSFSTLEIQRTEQGDSAMYLCASSSTLAVGPRYEQYFGPGTRLTVT.

This chain joins TRBV6-5 and TRBJ2-2; TRBD1 is a possible D gene (5 bases). CDR1 is MNHEY and CDR2 is SVGAGI in the germline V gene. This CDR3 has 14 residues. The V end lost 6 bases, the J end lost 5 bases, and 13 bases lay between the germline ends. The DNA of the CDR3 is TGTGCCAGCAGCAAAACCCAGGGTACCGGGGAGCTGTTTTTT. Translated: CASSKTQGTGELFF.

The chain is built from TRBV15 and TRBJ2-3, with 9 bases fitting TRBD1. V dropped 7 bases and J dropped 3; count of bases not matched to a gene: 8. This CDR3 spans 15 amino acids. Germline V gene data show CDR1 as LNHNV and CDR2 as YYDKDF (reference sequence). Here the CDR3 DNA reads TGTGCCACCAAAGCGGGGACAGGGTGGACAGATACGCAGTATTTT. It encodes CATKAGTGWTDTQYF.

V and J are TRBV3-1 (or the pseudogene TRBV3-2) and TRBJ2-7, with D possibly TRBD2 on 6 matching bases. The V end was cut by 2 bases, the J end by 6 bases, with 11 bases between. The CDR3 has 13 residues. Germline loops: CDR1 LGHDT, CDR2 YNNKEL (reference sequence). The CDR3 is CASSQPEGTEQYF. DNA for the CDR3: TGTGCCAGCAGCCAACCGGAGGGTACCGAGCAGTACTTC.

The genes are TRBV27 and TRBJ1-2; D ambiguous. CDR1 is MNHEY and CDR2 is SMNVEV in the germline V gene (reference sequence). Trimming left V 2 bases short and J 2 bases short, with 6 bases between. CDR3 size: 13 residues. The CDR3 is CASSLLGNYGYTF. CDR3 nucleotide sequence: TGTGCCAGCAGTTTACTCGGGAACTATGGCTACACCTTC.

The V call is TRBV11-2, the J call TRBJ1-2; D perhaps matches TRBD1 (5 bases). Trimming stripped 1 base from V and 4 bases from J, with 10 bases between. CDR1 and CDR2 (germline): SGHAT, FQNNGV. The CDR3 totals 14 residues. The CDR3 protein is CASSLGGVSYGYTF. The CDR3 bases are TGTGCCAGCAGCTTAGGAGGGGTTAGCTATGGCTACACCTTC.

This chain joins TRBV2 and TRBJ2-1, with D unclear. The CDR3 contains 13 residues. Trimming left V 3 bases short and J 6 bases short, with 9 bases between. CDR1 is SNHLY and CDR2 is FYNNEI in the germline V gene. The CDR3, as DNA: TGTGCCAGCAGTGAGCCCGCTCCCAATGAGCAGTTCTTC. It yields the protein CASSEPAPNEQFF. Looking up the rest from reference TRBV2 and TRBJ2-1 gives the full variable domain: EPEVTQTPSHQVTQMGQEVILRCVPISNHLYFYWYRQILGQKVEFLVSFYNNEISEKSEIFDDQFSVERPDGSNFTLKIRSTKLEDSAMYFCASSEPAPNEQFFGPGTRLTVL.

The V gene is TRBV7-2, the J gene TRBJ1-2, with 7 bases that match TRBD1. The V segment lost 5 bases and the J segment 9 bases; nucleotides outside the gene matches: 3. CDR1 and CDR2 (germline): SGHTA, FQGNSA. The CDR3 consists of 11 residues. CDR3 sequence (DNA): TGTGCCAGCAGCGTACAGGGGCGCTACACCTTC. Protein product: CASSVQGRYTF.

The V gene is TRBV4-2, the J gene TRBJ1-2; D is undetermined. Trimming removed 1 base from V and 2 bases from J, with 11 bases in between. The CDR3 runs to 15 residues. Germline lookup yields CDR1 LGHNA and CDR2 YNFKEQ. CDR3 bases: TGTGCCAGCAGCCAAGCTTACAGACAAAACTATGGCTACACCTTC. This sequence encodes CASSQAYRQNYGYTF.

In DNA form, the CDR3 reads TGCGCCAGCAGCCACCACGGCCCCCCCGGGCCTACCTACGAGCAGTACTTC. It yields the protein CASSHHGPPGPTYEQYF. The chain joins TRBV4-1 to TRBJ2-7; D not resolved. The CDR3 runs 17 residues. V was shortened by 3 bases and J by 2 bases, with 20 bases between the two germline ends. The germline V gene encodes CDR1 MGHRA and CDR2 YSYEKL.

The genes are TRBV10-2 and TRBJ1-2, with a weak D call TRBD1 (5 bases). The germline V gene encodes CDR1 WSHSY and CDR2 SAAADI. The V end lost 7 bases, the J end lost 1 base, and 13 bases lay between the germline ends. CDR3 size: 14 residues. This CDR3 reads CASTAQERNYGYTF. The CDR3 nucleotides are TGCGCCAGCACCGCACAGGAACGTAACTATGGCTACACCTTC.

The chain links TRBV4-2 to TRBJ2-3; no firm D call. This CDR3 is built from 14 residues. Germline V gene sequence: CDR1 LGHNA, CDR2 YNFKEQ. V gave up 0 bases and J gave up 5 bases, with 9 bases separating them. The CDR3 spells CASSQEDGKDTQYF. Written as DNA, the CDR3 is TGTGCCAGCAGCCAAGAGGATGGGAAAGATACGCAGTATTTT.

The V gene is TRBV7-9, the J gene TRBJ1-2; D uncertain. CDR3 length: 11 residues. Deletions cut 2 bases from V and 7 bases from J, with 5 bases between. The V gene's germline CDR1 is SEHNR and CDR2 FQNEAQ (reference sequence). CDR3 loop: CASSLKGGYTF. The CDR3 nucleotides are TGTGCCAGCAGCTTAAAAGGTGGCTACACCTTC.

The chain employs TRBV7-9 and TRBJ2-7; no reliable D call. V lost 2 bases and J lost 5, with 7 bases in between. This CDR3 contains 12 residues. Germline V lookup: CDR1 SEHNR, CDR2 FQNEAQ (reference sequence). The CDR3 DNA follows: TGTGCCAGCAGCTTAAGCAGTCACGAGCAGTACTTC. Translation: CASSLSSHEQYF.

The chain joins TRBV6-5 to TRBJ1-3, with no clear D. Trimming pared 2 bases from V and 5 bases from J, leaving 13 bases between. Germline V gene lookup returns CDR1 MNHEY and CDR2 SVGAGI. The CDR3 runs to 15 residues. The CDR3 here is CASSYERKRRNTIYF. The CDR3 DNA follows: TGTGCCAGCAGTTACGAGAGGAAACGACGAAACACCATATATTTT.

The chain uses TRBV5-1 and TRBJ2-6; perhaps D is TRBD1 or TRBD2 (5 bases each). Germline CDR1 is SGHRS and CDR2 is YFSETQ. Trimming left V 3 bases short and J 4 bases short, with 17 bases between. The CDR3 loop spans 17 amino acids. CDR3 bases: TGCGCCAGCAGCTCCGGGACGGGATCTACCGGGGCCAACGTCCTGACTTTC. This gives the protein CASSSGTGSTGANVLTF.

The chain employs TRBV10-3 and TRBJ1-1, with TRBD1 as a possible D gene (5 bases). Germline V lookup: CDR1 ENHRY, CDR2 SYGVKD. Trimming removed 6 bases at V and 1 base at J, with 18 bases between. This CDR3 has 16 amino acids. DNA of the CDR3: TGTGCCATCAGGGGAAACGGGGACGCTGGGAACACTGAAGCTTTCTTT. This codes for CAIRGNGDAGNTEAFF.

The chain uses TRBV6-6 and TRBJ2-7; 7 positions agree with TRBD2. Germline-derived CDR1 and CDR2 are MNHNY and SVGAGI (reference sequence). The CDR3 has 15 amino acids. Germline trimming cut 4 bases from V and 0 bases from J; bases unmatched to any gene: 6. CDR3 sequence reads: CASSLKLAYSYEQYF. The CDR3 bases are TGTGCCAGCAGTTTAAAACTAGCGTACTCCTACGAGCAGTACTTC.

The CDR3 coding sequence is TGTGCCAGCAGCTTAGAAGCGGGAGCTCGAGGTGAGCAGTTCTTC. Amino acid sequence: CASSLEAGARGEQFF. The V gene is TRBV7-2, the J gene TRBJ2-1, with 8 bases lining up with TRBD2. The germline gives CDR1 SGHTA, CDR2 FQGNSA. CDR3 length equals 15 residues. The V segment lost 1 base and the J segment 9 bases; nucleotides outside the gene matches: 8.

The chain joins TRBV6-6 to TRBJ2-5; the match to TRBD2 covers 9 bases. Trimming at V came to 2 bases and at J to 0 bases, leaving 4 bases not matched to a gene. CDR1 and CDR2 (germline): MNHNY, SVGAGI (reference sequence). The CDR3 has 16 amino acids. The CDR3 nucleotides are TGTGCCAGCAGTTACCTCAGACTAGCGGACCAAGAGACCCAGTACTTC. Residues: CASSYLRLADQETQYF.